This TCR beta chain was identified in a study of blood T cells in healthy people across ages. Findings and limits, study-wide: Higher diversity, along with more naive CD4+ cells, distinguished long-lived donors from aged donors.

The authors ran a second PCR of roughly 6 to 12 cycles using a sample-barcoded 5' primer and a J-beta primer mix. TCRdb fed the 5' RACE reads into MiXCR, producing one record per CDR3 protein. The sample has fewer than 900,000 distinct CDR3 sequences, roughly 41% seen once. Germline V CDR1 and CDR2: LGHNA, YNFKEQ. This CDR3 has 15 residues. V lost 0 bases, J lost 7 bases, and 7 bases stayed unmatched. Isolating PBMCs gave at least 6.5 million of these cells per sample. In the case of this clonotype: As yet, its antigen is unknown.

J is TRBJ2-5 and V is TRBV4-2; TRBD1 matches 8 bases. The TCR was taken from a woman aged 55-69 years in good health. What was sequenced was blood. The CDR3 spells CASSQDRAGGGTQYF. The CDR3 DNA follows: TGTGCCAGCAGCCAAGATCGGGCAGGGGGCGGGACCCAGTACTTC.